The 31 T cell receptor beta chains in this list originate from one sample, sequenced in a study of blood T cell repertoires in COVID-19. Here immunoSEQ multiplex PCR was the method, and the copy in TCRdb shows in-frame clones only, minus some. This table has around 150,000 clones, 84% appearing once. Sequencing was performed on peripheral blood. The receptors shown here come from a man aged 70 or older with acute or convalescent COVID-19.

The chain employs TRBV10-3 and TRBJ2-5; TRBD2 is a possible D gene (6 bases). The germline CDR1 and CDR2 sequences are ENHRY and SYGVKD. CDR3 length: 14 amino acids. The V end lost 6 bases, the J end lost 2 bases, and 13 bases lay between the germline ends. The CDR3 region has the DNA TGTGCCATCAGGGCAACCGCGGGGCAAGAGACCCAGTACTTC. Amino acid sequence: CAIRATAGQETQYF.

V and J are TRBV13 and TRBJ1-6; D is unresolved. CDR1 is PRHDT and CDR2 is FYEKMQ in the germline V gene (reference sequence). CDR3 length equals 14 residues. The V and J ends lost 3 bases and 6 bases respectively, with 9 bases between them. The CDR3 coding sequence is TGTGCCAGCAGCTTCCGGGAAGCTAATTCACCCCTCCACTTT. Amino acid sequence: CASSFREANSPLHF.

This clone has ten or more counts. The CDR3 nucleotides are TGTGCCAGCAGGGGACAGGGGGATTCACCCCTCCACTTT. Protein: CASRGQGDSPLHF. This chain connects TRBV28 to TRBJ1-6; 11 nucleotides line up with TRBD1. This CDR3 is built from 13 residues. Germline CDR1 reads MDHEN; CDR2 reads SYDVKM. The junction had 0 bases not matched to a gene; V was cut back by 6 bases and J by 8 bases. The entire variable domain, with the rest obtained from reference TRBV28 and TRBJ1-6, is as follows: DVKVTQSSRYLVKRTGEKVFLECVQDMDHENMFWYRQDPGLGLRLIYFSYDVKMKEKGDIPEGYSVSREKKERFSLILESASTNQTSMYLCASRGQGDSPLHFGNGTRLTVT.

The chain employs TRBV7-8 and TRBJ2-3; 7 nucleotides align to TRBD2. The CDR3 contains 17 residues. The V segment lost 4 bases and the J segment 2 bases; nucleotides outside the gene matches: 12. The germline V gene has CDR1 SGHVS and CDR2 FQNEAQ. CDR3 residues: CASSSGGTTPLTDTQYF. For the CDR3, the DNA is TGTGCCAGCAGCTCCGGAGGGACTACCCCCCTCACAGATACGCAGTATTTT.

The chain couples TRBV27 to TRBJ1-5, with D perhaps matching TRBD1 (6 bases). Germline V CDR1 and CDR2: MNHEY, SMNVEV (reference sequence). The V and J ends lost 6 bases and 0 bases respectively, with 9 bases between them. This CDR3 has 14 amino acids. The DNA for the CDR3 is TGTGCCAGCAGCCTACAGGGTAGCAATCAGCCCCAGCATTTT. Protein sequence: CASSLQGSNQPQHF.

The chain uses TRBV19 and TRBJ2-7, with 8 bases aligning to TRBD1. Per germline, CDR1 LNHDA and CDR2 SQIVND (reference sequence). The CDR3 sequence is 14 residues long. The V gene end was trimmed by 6 bases and the J gene end by 7 bases; junction bases not matched to a gene: 11. This chain's CDR3 is CASREQGDEGEQYF. In DNA form, the CDR3 reads TGTGCCAGTAGGGAACAGGGGGATGAGGGGGAGCAGTACTTC.

This clone was seen a few times. The chain combines TRBV11-2 with TRBJ2-7, with 9 bases lining up with TRBD2. CDR1 and CDR2 (germline): SGHAT, FQNNGV. This CDR3 has 14 residues. After removal of 6 bases from V and 3 bases from J, the junction contained 6 bases not matched to a gene. The CDR3 protein is CASRISGGLYEQYF. In nucleotides, the CDR3 is TGTGCCAGCAGAATAAGCGGGGGGCTCTACGAGCAGTACTTC.

The rearrangement uses TRBV24-1 and TRBJ1-2, with 8 bases matching TRBD1. The CDR3 length is 16 residues. The J segment lost 4 bases and the V segment lost 4 bases, leaving 10 bases of the junction unmatched. The V gene's germline CDR1 is KGHDR and CDR2 SFDVKD. The CDR3 spells CATSDAGTGPSYGYTF. As DNA, the CDR3 is TGTGCCACCAGTGACGCTGGGACAGGACCTTCCTATGGCTACACCTTC.

J is TRBJ2-5 and V is TRBV24-1, with 10 bases fitting TRBD1. Germline assignment: CDR1 KGHDR and CDR2 SFDVKD. Trimming removed 5 bases from V and 5 bases from J; junction bases left unmatched: 7. The CDR3 is 15 residues long. Here the CDR3 reads CATSALDRGRETQYF. CDR3 in DNA: TGTGCCACCAGTGCCTTGGACAGGGGGAGGGAGACCCAGTACTTC.

V gene TRBV19 combines with J gene TRBJ2-3; 10 bases agree with TRBD1. This CDR3 is built from 14 residues. Trimming at V came to 10 bases and at J to 3 bases, leaving 7 bases not matched to a gene. The germline V gene has CDR1 LNHDA and CDR2 SQIVND (reference sequence). The CDR3 bases are TGTGCCACCTCGGACAGGGGGGGGACAGATACGCAGTATTTT. Translated: CATSDRGGTDTQYF.

The chain uses TRBV20-1 and TRBJ2-1; 7 bases align to TRBD2. The CDR3 covers 17 residues. Per germline, CDR1 DFQATT and CDR2 SNEGSKA (reference sequence). J gave up 0 bases and V 3 bases, and 11 bases lay outside the gene matches. Written as DNA, the CDR3 is TGCAGTGCTAGTTTGGGGCCTAGCGGAAGCTCCTACAATGAGCAGTTCTTC. It is translated as CSASLGPSGSSYNEQFF.

CDR3 DNA: TGTGCCAGCAGCACTCAAACACTAGCGGCGGAGACCCAGTACTTC. Translated: CASSTQTLAAETQYF. This chain links TRBV28 with TRBJ2-5; 8 bases align to TRBD2. The CDR3 covers 15 residues. Germline V gene sequence: CDR1 MDHEN, CDR2 SYDVKM. V was pared by 6 bases and J by 5 bases, with 11 bases of the junction left unmatched.

The chain recombines TRBV11-1 with TRBJ2-1; TRBD1 matches at 7 bases. V shed 5 bases, J shed 5 bases, and the junction held 9 bases outside the gene matches. There are 15 residues in the CDR3. CDR1 and CDR2 from the germline V gene are SGHAT and FQDESV (reference sequence). CDR3 sequence reads: CASSRRGTADNEQFF. CDR3 DNA: TGTGCCAGCAGCCGCAGGGGGACAGCCGACAATGAGCAGTTCTTC.

The chain employs TRBV19 and TRBJ1-5; 9 bases match TRBD1. The trim removed 5 bases at V and 4 bases at J, leaving 12 bases unmatched. Per the germline V gene, CDR1 is LNHDA and CDR2 is SQIVND (reference sequence). The CDR3 contains 17 residues. CDR3 DNA sequence: TGTGCCAGTAGTTTAAATACCGGGACAGGGAGTAATCAGCCCCAGCATTTT. This codes for CASSLNTGTGSNQPQHF.

This clone occurred once. This chain links TRBV7-2 with TRBJ2-2; tentatively, D is TRBD2 (6 bases). The length of the CDR3 is 14 residues. Trimming removed 1 base at V and 5 bases at J, with 8 bases between. The germline gives CDR1 SGHTA, CDR2 FQGNSA. For the CDR3, the DNA is TGTGCCAGCAGCTTAGGGGGGGATACCGGGGAGCTGTTTTTT. Residues: CASSLGGDTGELFF.

The chain uses TRBV6-1 and TRBJ2-5, with TRBD1 as a possible D gene (5 bases). With 2 bases removed from V and 9 bases from J, the gap between germline ends came to 13 bases. Germline V gene lookup returns CDR1 MNHNS and CDR2 SASEGT. CDR3 size: 13 residues. CDR3 loop: CASSESMGRPQYF. For the CDR3, the DNA is TGTGCCAGCAGTGAATCGATGGGGCGCCCCCAGTACTTC.

This clone was seen a handful of times. The V gene is TRBV5-4, the J gene TRBJ1-2; 7 nucleotides align to TRBD1. Unmatched junction bases numbered 7, after V lost 4 bases and J lost 4 bases. The CDR3 is made up of 14 amino acids. Germline-derived CDR1 and CDR2 are SGHNT and YYREEE (reference sequence). CDR3 sequence reads: CASSPDRDSYGYTF. CDR3 coding DNA: TGTGCCAGCAGCCCAGACCGGGACAGCTATGGCTACACCTTC.

This chain links TRBV18 with TRBJ2-1, with D perhaps TRBD1 (6 bases). This CDR3 is built from 12 residues. The V gene lost 5 bases and the J gene lost 15 bases, with 17 bases spanning the gap. Germline-derived CDR1 and CDR2 are KGHSH and LQKENI. The CDR3 loop reads CASSSSSGAPFF. CDR3 in DNA: TGTGCCAGCTCATCATCCTCAGGGGCGCCGTTCTTC.

This chain connects TRBV2 to TRBJ1-4, with TRBD1 matching 7 bases. Per the germline V gene, CDR1 is SNHLY and CDR2 is FYNNEI. The CDR3 consists of 14 residues. V lost 7 bases and J lost 7; bases outside the gene matches: 9. CDR3 bases: TGTGCCAGCAATCCACAGGGGTCGGGTGAAAAACTGTTTTTT. This encodes CASNPQGSGEKLFF.

This clone is a singleton in its sample. This chain joins TRBV5-1 and TRBJ1-1; 8 bases map to TRBD1. Losses at the gene ends were 4 bases for V and 11 bases for J; bases not matched to a gene: 13. The CDR3 totals 14 residues. Germline CDR1 and CDR2: SGHRS and YFSETQ. The CDR3 region has the DNA TGCGCCAGCAGCGAACCGACAGGGGCCCAGGGCGCTTTCTTT. The encoded protein is CASSEPTGAQGAFF.

The V call is TRBV30, the J call TRBJ1-5, with 8 positions matching TRBD1. Germline V gene lookup returns CDR1 GTSNPN and CDR2 SVGIG (reference sequence). Germline trimming cut 2 bases from V and 5 bases from J; bases unmatched to any gene: 2. This CDR3 has 13 residues. This CDR3 reads CAWSSGQDQPQHF. The CDR3 bases are TGTGCCTGGAGTTCGGGACAGGATCAGCCCCAGCATTTT.

The chain couples TRBV2 to TRBJ1-1; TRBD1 aligns across 9 bases. CDR1 is SNHLY, CDR2 FYNNEI, per germline. The CDR3 covers 14 residues. Germline trimming cut 4 bases from V and 2 bases from J; bases unmatched to any gene: 2. The CDR3 reads CASSATGGNTEAFF. For the CDR3, the DNA is TGTGCCAGCAGTGCGACAGGGGGAAACACTGAAGCTTTCTTT.

V usage is TRBV12-3 or TRBV12-4 and J usage is TRBJ2-7; D perhaps matches TRBD1 (6 bases). V gave up 3 bases and J gave up 6 bases, with 12 bases separating them. The CDR3 is made up of 13 amino acids. The CDR3, as DNA: TGTGCCAGCAGTTTGCCAGGGGTGGGCGAGCAGTACTTC. Amino acid sequence: CASSLPGVGEQYF.

The chain couples TRBV19 to TRBJ2-2; 11 bases line up with TRBD2. Germline V gives CDR1 LNHDA, CDR2 SQIVND (reference sequence). The CDR3 loop spans 18 amino acids. The J segment lost 4 bases and the V segment lost 5 bases, leaving 12 bases of the junction unmatched. The CDR3 DNA follows: TGTGCCAGTAGTCCCATCGCCCTAGCGGGAGGTGGCACCGGGGAGCTGTTTTTT. Amino acid sequence: CASSPIALAGGGTGELFF.

The genes are TRBV19 and TRBJ2-5; 13 bases agree with TRBD2. Germline V gene sequence: CDR1 LNHDA, CDR2 SQIVND (reference sequence). V lost 4 bases to trimming and J lost 4 bases; unmatched junction nucleotides: 3. This CDR3 comprises 15 residues. CDR3 amino acids: CASSTRTSGRETQYF. The CDR3 region has the DNA TGTGCCAGTAGTACCCGGACTAGCGGGAGAGAGACCCAGTACTTC.

This clone has only a few counts. CDR3 in amino acids: CASSYLTVPSGNTIYF. The CDR3 DNA follows: TGTGCCAGCAGTTACCTGACAGTACCCTCTGGAAACACCATATATTTT. This chain links TRBV6-6 with TRBJ1-3; perhaps TRBD1 as D (5 bases). V shed 2 bases and J shed 0 bases, with 11 bases lying between them. Germline CDR1 and CDR2: MNHNY and SVGAGI (reference sequence). CDR3 length: 16 amino acids.

The genes are TRBV27 and TRBJ2-2; D not certain. The CDR3 sequence is 13 residues long. CDR1 is MNHEY and CDR2 is SMNVEV in the germline V gene (reference sequence). V lost 4 bases to trimming and J lost 5 bases, with 8 bases between them. The CDR3 bases are TGTGCCAGCAGTTCTCATCGGACCGGGGAGCTGTTTTTT. Translating it yields CASSSHRTGELFF.

The genes are TRBV4-1 and TRBJ2-3; 7 nucleotides align to TRBD1. Trimming removed 3 bases from V and 3 bases from J; junction bases left unmatched: 9. There are 16 residues in the CDR3. Germline V gene data show CDR1 as MGHRA and CDR2 as YSYEKL. The CDR3 DNA reads as TGCGCCAGCAGCCAGCTCCGGGACAGCCTTACAGATACGCAGTATTTT. Translated: CASSQLRDSLTDTQYF.

A single count supports this clone. The J gene is TRBJ2-3, the V gene TRBV6-5; no clear D gene. The CDR3 extends over 14 amino acids. With 6 bases removed from V and 2 bases from J, the gap between germline ends came to 12 bases. Looked up from germline, CDR1 is MNHEY and CDR2 is SVGAGI. The DNA of the CDR3 is TGTGCCAGCAGCAGTCGTGATTACACAGATACGCAGTATTTT. This encodes CASSSRDYTDTQYF.

The V gene is TRBV10-2, the J gene TRBJ1-3, with D possibly TRBD1 on 6 matching bases. This CDR3 contains 17 residues. V was trimmed by 4 bases and J by 0 bases, leaving 16 bases between them. Germline lookup yields CDR1 WSHSY and CDR2 SAAADI. Here the CDR3 reads CASSAPRGRNSGNTIYF. CDR3 coding DNA: TGCGCCAGCAGTGCCCCCAGGGGCAGGAACTCTGGAAACACCATATATTTT.

The DNA of the CDR3 is TGTGCCAGCAGCTTAGCACTAGCGGGAATCTACGAGCAGTACTTC. This sequence encodes CASSLALAGIYEQYF. The chain carries TRBV7-9 and TRBJ2-7; 10 nucleotides agree with TRBD2. The length of the CDR3 is 15 residues. The V gene's germline CDR1 is SEHNR and CDR2 FQNEAQ (reference sequence). The V segment lost 0 bases and the J segment 3 bases; nucleotides outside the gene matches: 2. The full variable domain, with the rest looked up from reference TRBV7-9 and TRBJ2-7, is DTGVSQNPRHKITKRGQNVTFRCDPISEHNRLYWYRQTLGQGPEFLTYFQNEAQLEKSRLLSDRFSAERPKGSFSTLEIQRTEQGDSAMYLCASSLALAGIYEQYFGPGTRLTVT.